These T cell receptor beta chains were read from a single sample in a study of T-cell memory formation after mild COVID-19. TCRdb reprocessed the 5' RACE reads via MiXCR and lists one record per CDR3 protein. Here the sample spans over 25,000 distinct CDR3 sequences, roughly 21% being singletons. Material: PBMCs or a T cell subset sorted from them (not recorded which). These receptors all come from an adult who had mild COVID-19 (a few samples of this study predate the infection). Cell type and time point are not known. Each CDR3 is given with its conserved first and last residue. D genes are given only for firm matches. Clone size is stated in some rows and not others, as once, few, many or a class when expanded.

size	V	D	J	CDR3	DNA
many	TRBV30	TRBD2	TRBJ2-2	CAWGGIAGGWTGELFF	TGTGCCTGGGGGGGAATAGCGGGAGGTTGGACCGGGGAGCTGTTTTTT
many	TRBV7-8	TRBD1	TRBJ1-3	CASSLTGNSGNTIYF	TGTGCCAGCAGCCTGACAGGGAATTCTGGAAACACCATATATTTT
few	TRBV24-1	TRBD2	TRBJ2-5	CATSDYSGTRKETQYF	TGTGCCACCAGTGATTACTCCGGGACTAGGAAAGAGACCCAGTACTTC
many	TRBV7-3	TRBD1	TRBJ1-2	CASSLTGAYGYTF	TGTGCCAGCAGTTTGACAGGGGCCTATGGCTACACCTTC
few	TRBV7-6	.	TRBJ1-2	CASSLATGSYGYTF	TGTGCCAGCAGCTTAGCGACCGGGTCCTATGGCTACACCTTC
many	TRBV18	.	TRBJ1-2	CASSPPGRADSNYGYTF	TGTGCCAGCTCACCTCCCGGAAGGGCCGACTCTAACTATGGCTACACCTTC
many	TRBV12-3/TRBV12-4	.	TRBJ2-3	CASSFAGPPSTDTQYF	TGTGCCAGCAGTTTCGCCGGGCCGCCTAGCACAGATACGCAGTATTTT
.	TRBV27	.	TRBJ2-7	CASRKQVAPYEQYF	TGTGCCAGCAGAAAACAGGTCGCGCCCTACGAGCAGTACTTC
many	TRBV30	.	TRBJ2-5	CAWSQNIQETQYF	TGTGCCTGGAGTCAGAATATCCAAGAGACCCAGTACTTC
.	TRBV5-6	TRBD2	TRBJ2-7	CASGTGTSGMMEQYF	TGTGCCAGCGGAACCGGGACTAGCGGGATGATGGAGCAGTACTTC
.	TRBV6-2/TRBV6-3	.	TRBJ2-7	CASSYTAGQLSEQYF	TGTGCCAGCAGTTACACAGCGGGACAACTCTCCGAGCAGTACTTC
many	TRBV4-2	TRBD2	TRBJ2-7	CASSQGAGGHYEQYF	TGTGCCAGCAGCCAAGGGGCGGGAGGACACTACGAGCAGTACTTC
.	TRBV12-5	.	TRBJ2-7	CASGFSGGHTEQYF	TGTGCTAGTGGGTTCTCCGGGGGACATACCGAGCAGTACTTC
.	TRBV7-8	.	TRBJ2-7	CASSSRLGSSYEQYF	TGTGCCAGCAGTTCTCGACTAGGGAGCTCCTACGAGCAGTACTTC
few	TRBV18	.	TRBJ2-5	CASSAGETQYF	TGTGCCTCCTCGGCCGGGGAGACCCAGTACTTC
many	TRBV29-1	TRBD2	TRBJ2-3	CSVRRGDVGDTQYF	TGCAGCGTTAGGCGGGGGGATGTCGGAGATACGCAGTATTTT
.	TRBV18	.	TRBJ2-7	CASSPDASYEQYF	TGTGCCAGCTCACCGGATGCCTCCTACGAGCAGTACTTC
.	TRBV7-9	.	TRBJ1-1	CASSFQGFTEAFF	TGTGCCAGCAGCTTCCAGGGTTTCACTGAAGCTTTCTTT
many	TRBV3-1	TRBD2	TRBJ2-3	CASSQLGGLAGTDTQYF	TGTGCCAGCAGCCAACTCGGTGGGTTAGCGGGTACAGATACGCAGTATTTT
many	TRBV3-1	.	TRBJ2-1	CASSQGSYNEQFF	TGTGCCAGCAGCCAAGGTTCCTACAATGAGCAGTTCTTC
many	TRBV7-6	TRBD2	TRBJ2-7	CASSLRRGGPYEQYF	TGTGCCAGCAGCTTAAGACGGGGGGGACCCTACGAGCAGTACTTC
many	TRBV7-2	.	TRBJ2-5	CASSFTLSGETQYF	TGTGCCAGCAGCTTCACTCTCAGTGGGGAGACCCAGTACTTC
many	TRBV5-1	.	TRBJ2-1	CASSLDEPTDNEQFF	TGCGCCAGCAGCTTGGACGAGCCTACCGACAATGAGCAGTTCTTC
many	TRBV5-1	TRBD2	TRBJ2-1	CASSPGTSGRLGNEQFF	TGCGCCAGCAGCCCCGGGACTAGCGGGAGGTTGGGCAATGAGCAGTTCTTC
.	TRBV7-8	TRBD2	TRBJ2-3	CASSFLLAGGPDTQYF	TGTGCCAGCAGCTTTCTCCTAGCGGGAGGGCCAGATACGCAGTATTTT
.	TRBV7-9	.	TRBJ2-1	CASSPPHVYEQFF	TGTGCCAGCAGCCCCCCCCATGTGTATGAGCAGTTCTTC
.	TRBV6-1	TRBD2	TRBJ2-7	CASRGTLAAEQYF	TGTGCCAGCAGGGGAACCCTAGCGGCCGAGCAGTACTTC
many	TRBV12-3/TRBV12-4	TRBD2	TRBJ2-3	CASSPQAGGTDTQYF	TGTGCCTCCTCGCCCCAGGCGGGGGGCACAGATACGCAGTATTTT
many	TRBV7-2	TRBD1	TRBJ1-5	CASSPTGNNQPQHF	TGTGCCAGCAGCCCGACAGGGAATAATCAGCCCCAGCATTTT
.	TRBV30	.	TRBJ2-7	CAWSGGSLEQYF	TGTGCCTGGAGTGGCGGGTCACTCGAGCAGTACTTC
many	TRBV5-1	.	TRBJ2-3	CASSDPSGPDTQYF	TGCGCCAGCAGCGACCCGTCCGGGCCAGATACGCAGTATTTT
.	TRBV19	.	TRBJ2-4	CASSQGLGALVF	TGTGCCAGTAGCCAGGGACTGGGGGCATTGGTCTTC
many	TRBV11-2	TRBD2	TRBJ2-5	CASSLGGGRAMETQYF	TGTGCCAGCAGCTTGGGAGGAGGGAGGGCCATGGAGACCCAGTACTTC
few	TRBV9	.	TRBJ1-5	CASSVGPGAQPQHF	TGTGCCAGCAGCGTAGGGCCAGGGGCTCAGCCCCAGCATTTT
many	TRBV6-6	.	TRBJ1-3	CASSYGPSGNTIYF	TGTGCCAGCAGTTACGGGCCCTCTGGAAACACCATATATTTT
.	TRBV20-1	.	TRBJ2-5	CSARDFGGALQETQYF	TGCAGTGCTAGAGATTTCGGTGGGGCCCTCCAAGAGACCCAGTACTTC
many	TRBV7-2	.	TRBJ2-7	CASSFVGSVYEQYF	TGTGCCAGCAGCTTTGTCGGGAGTGTCTACGAGCAGTACTTC
many	TRBV12-3/TRBV12-4	.	TRBJ2-5	CASSSSGHLSGTQYF	TGTGCCAGCAGTTCATCGGGACACCTCTCTGGGACCCAGTACTTC
medium-sized	TRBV24-1	TRBD2	TRBJ2-3	CATEQGLAGGGTDTQYF	TGTGCCACCGAACAGGGACTAGCGGGAGGAGGAACAGATACGCAGTATTTT
few	TRBV19	.	TRBJ1-2	CASSLLEGVDYGYTF	TGTGCCAGTAGTCTCCTTGAGGGGGTAGACTATGGCTACACCTTC
many	TRBV14	TRBD2	TRBJ2-5	CASSQSLAAGQETQYF	TGTGCCAGCAGCCAATCACTAGCGGCAGGCCAAGAGACCCAGTACTTC
few	TRBV5-4	.	TRBJ1-1	CAGQLWGTPTLNTEAFF	TGTGCCGGACAGCTATGGGGGACACCAACCTTGAACACTGAAGCTTTCTTT
.	TRBV6-4	.	TRBJ1-1	CASPLAFRENTEAFF	TGTGCCAGCCCCCTGGCCTTTAGGGAGAACACTGAAGCTTTCTTT
many	TRBV5-1	TRBD1	TRBJ2-7	CASSWTGNKSYEQYF	TGCGCCAGCAGCTGGACAGGGAATAAGAGCTACGAGCAGTACTTC
many	TRBV27	.	TRBJ2-1	CASSFGRASVNEQFF	TGTGCCAGCAGTTTCGGCAGGGCAAGTGTCAATGAGCAGTTCTTC
.	TRBV19	TRBD1	TRBJ1-4	CASSRDSLNLKLFF	TGTGCCAGTAGCCGGGACAGTCTCAATCTCAAACTGTTTTTT
few	TRBV14	.	TRBJ1-4	CASREGTNEKLFF	TGTGCCAGCAGGGAGGGAACTAATGAAAAACTGTTTTTT
many	TRBV2	.	TRBJ2-3	CASSEGTGDTQYF	TGTGCCAGCAGTGAAGGTACCGGGGATACGCAGTATTTT
few	TRBV11-1	.	TRBJ1-1	CASSFLVGEAFF	TGTGCCAGCAGCTTTTTGGTGGGTGAAGCTTTCTTT
many	TRBV5-5	.	TRBJ1-1	CASSLVGRSTEAFF	TGTGCCAGCAGCTTGGTGGGGAGGAGCACTGAAGCTTTCTTT
many	TRBV6-5	.	TRBJ2-1	CASKYGAGSANEQFF	TGTGCCAGCAAGTACGGGGCAGGGAGCGCCAATGAGCAGTTCTTC
many	TRBV7-2	.	TRBJ2-5	CASSFMETQYF	TGTGCCAGCAGCTTTATGGAGACCCAGTACTTC
many	TRBV7-9	TRBD1	TRBJ1-2	CASSLPGQPYYTF	TGTGCCAGCAGCTTACCGGGACAGCCTTACTACACCTTC
many	TRBV7-9	.	TRBJ2-2	CASSWDLTGELFF	TGTGCCAGCAGCTGGGACCTCACCGGGGAGCTGTTTTTT
many	TRBV6-1	TRBD1	TRBJ1-1	CASSVTGGADTEAFF	TGTGCCAGCAGTGTCACAGGGGGCGCCGACACTGAAGCTTTCTTT
many	TRBV12-3/TRBV12-4	.	TRBJ1-5	CASSLDGNQPQHF	TGTGCCAGCAGCCTAGACGGAAATCAGCCCCAGCATTTT
.	TRBV5-1	.	TRBJ1-2	CASSFGSYGYTF	TGCGCCAGCAGCTTCGGGAGCTATGGCTACACCTTC